This TCR beta chain was recovered during a study of blood T cell repertoires in COVID-19. Study-wide background: The origin of the acute and convalescent COVID-19 samples was the United States, Italy and Spain. The analysed material was cDNA or gDNA that came from T cells, B-cell-depleted T cells, or PBMCs.

The data were produced by immunoSEQ multiplex PCR, yet TCRdb's version contains in-frame clones alone and is incomplete. The table lists tens of thousands of clones, 89% of them singletons, with around two fifths in the top ten. The CDR3 covers 13 residues. With V trimmed by 6 bases and J by 3 bases, 2 bases remained unmatched. Sequenced input: peripheral blood. V is TRBV12-3 or TRBV12-4 and J is TRBJ2-3, with 8 bases aligning to TRBD2. This TCR derives from a woman aged 55-69 years with COVID-19, enrolled during active disease. The CDR3 reads CASRGGGTDTQYF. The CDR3 region has the DNA TGTGCCAGCAGGGGCGGGGGGACAGATACGCAGTATTTT.